The 22 T cell receptor beta chains listed next were all sequenced from one sample in a study of blood T cell repertoires in COVID-19. The assay was immunoSEQ multiplex PCR, and TCRdb's table has in-frame clones only and misses some. This table has approximately 170,000 clones, about 87% appearing once. The specimen was peripheral blood. The receptors stem from a man aged 55 to 70 with acute or convalescent COVID-19.

Worth noting for this clone: This same CDR3 is encoded by further DNA sequences in the sample. The chain joins TRBV7-3 to TRBJ1-1, with 10 bases aligning to TRBD1. The CDR3 runs to 14 residues. The germline CDR1 and CDR2 sequences are SGHTA and FQGTGA. The trim removed 4 bases at V and 2 bases at J, leaving 1 base unmatched. In DNA form, the CDR3 reads TGTGCCAGCAGCTCGACAGGGGGCAACACTGAAGCTTTCTTT. It specifies CASSSTGGNTEAFF.

Concerning this clone: Additional DNA sequences in this sample encode the identical CDR3. This chain connects TRBV18 to TRBJ1-1, with TRBD1 identical over 8 bases. This CDR3 is built from 13 residues. The V and J ends lost 3 bases and 4 bases, in that order; junction bases with no gene match: 1. CDR1 and CDR2 from the germline V gene are KGHSH and LQKENI. The CDR3 reads CASSPDRVTEAFF. CDR3 DNA sequence: TGTGCCAGCTCACCGGACAGGGTCACTGAAGCTTTCTTT.

Details on this clone: Other DNA sequences in this sample translate to the same CDR3. This chain connects TRBV19 to TRBJ1-1, with a tentative D call TRBD1 (5 bases). This CDR3 is 12 amino acids long. Germline V CDR1 and CDR2: LNHDA, SQIVND (reference sequence). Trimming removed 3 bases from V and 4 bases from J, with 6 bases in between. CDR3 in amino acids: CASSMGGTEAFF. DNA of the CDR3: TGTGCCAGTAGTATGGGGGGCACTGAAGCTTTCTTT.

The chain couples TRBV19 to TRBJ1-5, with D hard to call. Trimming shortened V by 8 bases and J by 4 bases, and 9 bases separated the two germline ends. The CDR3 loop spans 12 amino acids. Germline lookup yields CDR1 LNHDA and CDR2 SQIVND (reference sequence). CDR3 sequence: CASDPGNQPQHF. DNA of the CDR3: TGTGCCAGTGATCCCGGGAATCAGCCCCAGCATTTT.

This clone has a single count. The rearrangement joins TRBV19 to TRBJ1-5; TRBD1 aligns across 11 bases. After removal of 6 bases from V and 3 bases from J, the junction contained 4 bases not matched to a gene. CDR1 is LNHDA, CDR2 SQIVND, per germline (reference sequence). CDR3 length equals 15 residues. CDR3 coding DNA: TGTGCCAGTAGAAGGACAGGGGGCTTCAATCAGCCCCAGCATTTT. Translation gives CASRRTGGFNQPQHF.

This chain connects TRBV9 to TRBJ2-2; 7 bases line up with TRBD1. The ends lost 4 bases at V and 10 bases at J; junction bases unmatched: 7. This CDR3 is built from 13 residues. The germline gives CDR1 SGDLS, CDR2 YYNGEE. This chain's CDR3 is CASSLGQATELFF. The CDR3, as DNA: TGTGCCAGCAGCTTAGGACAGGCCACGGAGCTGTTTTTT.

The J gene is TRBJ1-2, the V gene TRBV5-1; 8 nucleotides line up with TRBD1. The V gene end was trimmed by 1 base and the J gene end by 0 bases; junction bases not matched to a gene: 11. Germline assignment: CDR1 SGHRS and CDR2 YFSETQ. This CDR3 region has 18 residues. The CDR3 nucleotides are TGCGCCAGCAGCTTGATGACAGGGGACTGGGGAGCTAACTATGGCTACACCTTC. Its protein is CASSLMTGDWGANYGYTF.

The chain is built from TRBV7-9 and TRBJ1-1, with a tentative D call TRBD1 (5 bases). Trimming pared 5 bases from V and 4 bases from J, leaving 17 bases between. Germline V gene lookup returns CDR1 SEHNR and CDR2 FQNEAQ (reference sequence). CDR3 size: 15 residues. For the CDR3, the DNA is TGTGCCAGCAGCCGTTTGGGGCCAGAGGCCACTGAAGCTTTCTTT. Translated, it gives CASSRLGPEATEAFF.

The chain has TRBV3-1 (or the pseudogene TRBV3-2) and TRBJ2-7; maybe TRBD1 (6 bases). Trimming took 4 bases from V and 4 from J, leaving 11 bases between them. CDR1 and CDR2 from the germline V gene are LGHDT and YNNKEL (reference sequence). The CDR3 totals 13 residues. Here the CDR3 DNA reads TGTGCCAGCAGCCTAATCGGACAGTACGAGCAGTACTTC. It encodes CASSLIGQYEQYF.

This clone was counted only a few times. This chain uses TRBV19 with TRBJ1-6; possible D gene TRBD1, 5 bases. The CDR3 is made up of 14 amino acids. V was cut by 7 bases and J by 4 bases, with 11 bases left in between. CDR1 and CDR2 (germline): LNHDA, SQIVND (reference sequence). CDR3 sequence (DNA): TGTGCCAGTATGGGGCGGCAGTATAATTCACCCCTCCACTTT. Translating gives CASMGRQYNSPLHF.

V gene TRBV7-3 combines with J gene TRBJ2-3, with 9 bases aligning to TRBD2. CDR1 SGHTA and CDR2 FQGTGA come from the germline V gene. Trimming cost V 4 bases and J 6 bases; bases outside gene matches: 14. The CDR3 sequence is 17 residues long. CDR3 amino acids: CASSSTSPGLAIDTQYF. CDR3 bases: TGTGCCAGCAGCTCTACAAGTCCGGGACTAGCTATTGATACGCAGTATTTT.

The V and J genes are TRBV4-1 and TRBJ1-2; 7 bases align to TRBD1. Germline values: CDR1 MGHRA, CDR2 YSYEKL. J was trimmed by 5 bases and V by 1 base; bases with no gene match: 7. This CDR3 region has 15 residues. CDR3 coding DNA: TGCGCCAGCAGCCAAGGAACCGACAGGGTTTATGGCTACACCTTC. Residues: CASSQGTDRVYGYTF.

The chain is built from TRBV9 and TRBJ2-1, with D possibly TRBD1 on 6 matching bases. Trimming removed 1 base from V and 4 bases from J, with 12 bases in between. The CDR3 loop spans 15 amino acids. Per the germline V gene, CDR1 is SGDLS and CDR2 is YYNGEE. CDR3 DNA sequence: TGTGCCAGCAGCGTAAGAGACAGGCCGTACAATGAGCAGTTCTTC. Protein: CASSVRDRPYNEQFF.

This chain uses TRBV6-5 with TRBJ2-7, with 7 nucleotides matching TRBD1. Trimming cost V 5 bases and J 2 bases; bases outside gene matches: 9. The CDR3 sequence is 15 residues long. Per germline, CDR1 MNHEY and CDR2 SVGAGI. DNA of the CDR3: TGTGCCAGCAGTAAAACGAACAGGGGAACCTACGAGCAGTACTTC. It yields the protein CASSKTNRGTYEQYF.

The chain employs TRBV29-1 and TRBJ1-1; D gene uncertain. Trimming removed 2 bases at V and 0 bases at J, with 10 bases between. Germline CDR1 is SQVTM and CDR2 is ANQGSEA. The CDR3 has 14 residues. CDR3 DNA: TGCAGCGTTGAATGGGGAGGGATGAACACTGAAGCTTTCTTT. Translating it yields CSVEWGGMNTEAFF. Full variable domain (rest looked up from reference TRBV29-1 and TRBJ1-1): SAVISQKPSRDICQRGTSLTIQCQVDSQVTMMFWYRQQPGQSLTLIATANQGSEATYESGFVIDKFPISRPNLTFSTLTVSNMSPEDSSIYLCSVEWGGMNTEAFFGQGTRLTVV.

The CDR3 loop reads CASSELATGFGSSTDTQYF. The CDR3 DNA follows: TGTGCCAGCAGTGAATTGGCGACAGGGTTCGGTTCTAGCACAGATACGCAGTATTTT. V usage is TRBV6-1 and J usage is TRBJ2-3, with TRBD1 matching 7 bases. The CDR3 contains 19 residues. Germline assignment: CDR1 MNHNS and CDR2 SASEGT. V trimming: 2 bases; J trimming: 0 bases; junction bases outside the gene matches: 14.

CDR3: CASSPGTANTGELFF. The CDR3 nucleotides read TGCGCCAGCAGCCCCGGGACAGCGAACACCGGGGAGCTGTTTTTT. The V and J genes are TRBV10-1 and TRBJ2-2; TRBD1 aligns across 7 bases. Trimming removed 6 bases from V and 0 bases from J; junction bases left unmatched: 4. The CDR3 is 15 amino acids. Germline V gene data show CDR1 as WNHNN and CDR2 as SYGVQD (reference sequence).

The chain is built from TRBV7-9 and TRBJ2-1; 13 bases agree with TRBD2. CDR3 length equals 16 residues. Per germline, CDR1 SEHNR and CDR2 FQNEAQ (reference sequence). V lost 5 bases and J lost 9; bases outside the gene matches: 10. CDR3 residues: CASSPHGLAGVGEQFF. The CDR3 region has the DNA TGTGCCAGCAGCCCCCACGGACTAGCGGGAGTCGGTGAGCAGTTCTTC.

The chain combines TRBV6-2 or TRBV6-3 with TRBJ1-2, with D tentatively TRBD1 (6 bases). Germline values: CDR1 MNHEY, CDR2 SVGEGT. This CDR3 is built from 14 residues. V was pared by 2 bases and J by 5 bases, with 12 bases between. CDR3: CASSYRTVSYGYTF. The CDR3 DNA follows: TGTGCCAGCAGTTACCGGACAGTCTCATATGGCTACACCTTC.

V and J are TRBV20-1 and TRBJ1-1; D not certain. Trimming pared 3 bases from V and 3 bases from J, leaving 8 bases between. This CDR3 comprises 12 residues. Germline V gives CDR1 DFQATT, CDR2 SNEGSKA (reference sequence). CDR3 region: CSASHSDTEAFF. As DNA, the CDR3 is TGCAGTGCTAGTCACTCCGACACTGAAGCTTTCTTT.

The gene calls are TRBV12-5 and TRBJ2-5; no firm D call. The germline V gene has CDR1 LGHNT and CDR2 FRNRAP. The CDR3 runs to 13 residues. Between the trimmed V and J ends, which lost 3 bases and 1 base, there was a span of 6 bases. CDR3 in amino acids: CASGFGSQETQYF. CDR3 in DNA: TGTGCTAGTGGTTTCGGTAGCCAAGAGACCCAGTACTTC.

The chain joins TRBV30 to TRBJ2-1, with D tentatively TRBD2 (6 bases). The V gene lost 4 bases and the J gene lost 0 bases, with 13 bases spanning the gap. Looked up from germline, CDR1 is GTSNPN and CDR2 is SVGIG (reference sequence). This CDR3 is built from 15 residues. CDR3 protein: CAWKWGGSSYNEQFF. CDR3 nucleotides: TGTGCCTGGAAGTGGGGAGGTAGCTCCTACAATGAGCAGTTCTTC.